These T cell receptor beta chains were read from a single sample in a study of T cell changes during pregnancy in multiple sclerosis. The table came from immunoSEQ multiplex PCR; TCRdb's copy has only in-frame clones and leaves some out. Among tens of thousands of clones listed, around 93% were seen once. Sample: peripheral blood, taken after pregnancy. The receptors were sampled from a female donor in good health, enrolled as a control in a pregnancy study. Each CDR3 is given with its conserved first and last residue. A D gene is named only where the DNA matches it firmly. Rows may omit the clone size; those that give it use once, few, many or a size class.

V gene,D gene,clone size,J gene,CDR3 DNA,CDR3 protein
TRBV27,TRBD2,NA,TRBJ2-7,TGTGCCAGCAGTCTCCAGACCGGGACTAGCAAGAACGAGCAGTACTTC,CASSLQTGTSKNEQYF
TRBV13,NA,NA,TRBJ1-2,TGTGCCAGCAGCTTAGTGGGCGGCTACACCTTC,CASSLVGGYTF
TRBV9,NA,NA,TRBJ2-7,TGTGCCAGCAGCGTAGTGGGAGGTGCCCACGAGCAGTACTTC,CASSVVGGAHEQYF
TRBV10-3,TRBD1,NA,TRBJ2-2,TGTGCCATCACCTCAGGGGGAAGCACCGGGGAGCTGTTTTTT,CAITSGGSTGELFF
TRBV30,NA,NA,TRBJ2-3,TGTGCCTGGAGTGTAAACCTAGGGGTGGATACGCAGTATTTT,CAWSVNLGVDTQYF
TRBV5-4,NA,NA,TRBJ2-1,TGTGCCAGCAGCTTACCCGCGGGGAGAATTCCTAATGAGCAGTTCTTC,CASSLPAGRIPNEQFF
TRBV7-9,NA,NA,TRBJ2-7,TGTGCCAGCAGCCCGCGTGGGGGCCTTAGCTCCTACGAGCAGTACTTC,CASSPRGGLSSYEQYF
TRBV7-6,TRBD1,NA,TRBJ2-7,TGTGCCAGCAGCCTGCAGCCGGGACAGGTCTACGAGCAGTACTTC,CASSLQPGQVYEQYF
TRBV7-6,TRBD1,NA,TRBJ2-2,TGTGCCAGCAGCTTAGTCCCGGGACAGGGTAACACCGGGGAGCTGTTTTTT,CASSLVPGQGNTGELFF
TRBV4-3,TRBD1,once,TRBJ2-7,TGCGCCAGCAGCCAATACCGGGCGGGGGGGACAGGGGGCTCCTACGAGCAGTACTTC,CASSQYRAGGTGGSYEQYF
TRBV7-9,TRBD2,NA,TRBJ2-3,TGTGCCAGCAGCCTTAGCGGGAGCACAGATACGCAGTATTTT,CASSLSGSTDTQYF
TRBV6-5,TRBD2,NA,TRBJ2-1,TGTGCCAGCAGTTCCGTTAGCGGGGGCGACTACAATGAGCAGTTCTTC,CASSSVSGGDYNEQFF
TRBV12-5,TRBD2,NA,TRBJ2-1,TGTGCTAGTGGTAAACCCGGACTAGGTTTAGTTAGTGAGCAGTTCTTC,CASGKPGLGLVSEQFF